The 24 T cell receptor beta chains listed next were all sequenced from one sample in a study of T cells in tuberculosis. Data came from immunoSEQ multiplex PCR; TCRdb stores just in-frame clones and leaves some out. The repertoire holds 23,000 or so clones, with nearly 97% as singletons. The sample comprised PBMCs. These TCRs come from a donor aged 5 to 30 with latent tuberculosis or without tuberculosis infection.

The chain uses TRBV7-3 and TRBJ2-5, with TRBD2 matching over 9 bases. The V segment lost 4 bases and the J segment 5 bases; nucleotides outside the gene matches: 5. This CDR3 has 14 residues. Germline assignment: CDR1 SGHTA and CDR2 FQGTGA. CDR3 in amino acids: CASSSGLAGETQYF. CDR3 sequence (DNA): TGTGCCAGCAGCTCGGGACTAGCCGGGGAGACCCAGTACTTC. Full variable domain (outside the CDR3, taken from reference TRBV7-3 and TRBJ2-5): GAGVSQTPSNKVTEKGKYVELRCDPISGHTALYWYRQSLGQGPEFLIYFQGTGAADDSGLPNDRFFAVRPEGSVSTLKIQRTERGDSAVYLCASSSGLAGETQYFGPGTRLLVL.

The chain joins TRBV27 to TRBJ2-5; D uncertain. Germline V gives CDR1 MNHEY, CDR2 SMNVEV (reference sequence). This CDR3 region has 13 residues. V lost 6 bases and J lost 5, with 13 bases in between. The CDR3 loop reads CASSSESKETQYF. Written as DNA, the CDR3 is TGTGCCAGCAGCTCGGAGTCGAAGGAGACCCAGTACTTC.

The V and J genes are TRBV2 and TRBJ1-4; TRBD1 matches 9 bases. CDR1 is SNHLY and CDR2 is FYNNEI in the germline V gene. The CDR3 runs 17 residues. J lost 7 bases, V lost 4 bases, and 13 bases had no gene match. CDR3 protein: CASSGVPGQGMGEKLFF. In nucleotides, the CDR3 is TGTGCCAGCAGTGGAGTCCCGGGACAGGGCATGGGTGAAAAACTGTTTTTT.

V gene TRBV11-2 combines with J gene TRBJ1-1; TRBD1 matches 9 bases. Germline values: CDR1 SGHAT, CDR2 FQNNGV. The CDR3 is made up of 13 amino acids. Germline trimming cut 6 bases from V and 8 bases from J; bases unmatched to any gene: 7. Here the CDR3 reads CASRRQGGFEAFF. CDR3 DNA: TGTGCCAGCAGGAGACAGGGGGGGTTCGAAGCTTTCTTT. The full variable domain, with the rest looked up from reference TRBV11-2 and TRBJ1-1, is EAGVAQSPRYKIIEKRQSVAFWCNPISGHATLYWYQQILGQGPKLLIQFQNNGVVDDSQLPKDRFSAERLKGVDSTLKIQPAKLEDSAVYLCASRRQGGFEAFFGQGTRLTVV.

The chain combines TRBV29-1 with TRBJ2-7, with D possibly matching TRBD2 (6 bases). The germline gives CDR1 SQVTM, CDR2 ANQGSEA. V lost 3 bases, J lost 3 bases, and 12 bases lay in between. The CDR3 consists of 13 residues. CDR3 sequence reads: CSVEFGGNYEQYF. For the CDR3, the DNA is TGCAGCGTTGAGTTTGGAGGGAACTACGAGCAGTACTTC.

The genes are TRBV7-3 and TRBJ1-1; D is unclear. CDR1 is SGHTA and CDR2 is FQGTGA in the germline V gene. Trimming took 7 bases from V and 0 from J, leaving 12 bases between them. The CDR3 consists of 14 residues. CDR3 in DNA: TGTGCCAGCACCGCAGGAGGGCTGAACACTGAAGCTTTCTTT. Its protein product is CASTAGGLNTEAFF.

The chain is built from TRBV13 and TRBJ2-7; 14 positions match TRBD2. Germline assignment: CDR1 PRHDT and CDR2 FYEKMQ (reference sequence). The CDR3 is 16 residues long. V lost 1 base, J lost 3 bases, and 2 bases stayed unmatched. This CDR3 reads CASSLAGLAGVYEQYV. For the CDR3, the DNA is TGTGCCAGCAGCTTAGCGGGACTAGCGGGGGTCTACGAGCAGTACGTC.

The chain uses TRBV6-5 and TRBJ1-6; a possible D gene is TRBD1 (5 bases). V was pared by 6 bases and J by 14 bases, with 14 bases between. The length of the CDR3 is 12 residues. Germline assignment: CDR1 MNHEY and CDR2 SVGAGI. The CDR3 DNA reads TGTGCCAGCAGGTTGGGGGGAGGCACCCTCCACTTT. The encoded protein is CASRLGGGTLHF.

The chain has TRBV4-1 and TRBJ1-2; 7 nucleotides match TRBD1. The J segment lost 4 bases and the V segment lost 4 bases, leaving 9 bases of the junction unmatched. CDR1 and CDR2 (germline): MGHRA, YSYEKL. The CDR3 has 15 residues. CDR3 loop: CASSPPDRRPYGYTF. The CDR3 DNA reads TGCGCCAGCAGCCCTCCGGACAGGCGTCCCTATGGCTACACCTTC.

As for this clone: The junction departs from the called germline gene at one end, perhaps through a read error. In DNA, the CDR3 is TGTGCCAGCAGTTTGGTCGGTCTGGAGTCCCACTTT. This gives the protein CASSLVGLESHF. The genes are TRBV28 and TRBJ1-3, with no clear D. The length of the CDR3 is 12 residues. CDR1 is MDHEN and CDR2 is SYDVKM in the germline V gene.

The gene calls are TRBV7-3 and TRBJ1-2, with 9 positions matching TRBD1. CDR3 length: 15 amino acids. Trimming removed 4 bases from V and 5 bases from J; junction bases left unmatched: 8. CDR1 and CDR2 (germline): SGHTA, FQGTGA. The CDR3 nucleotides are TGTGCCAGCAGCTCCCGGGACAGGGTACATTATGGCTACACCTTC. Translation: CASSSRDRVHYGYTF.

J is TRBJ1-4 and V is TRBV10-3, with 11 bases aligning to TRBD1. The V and J ends lost 10 bases and 3 bases, in that order; junction bases with no gene match: 10. Germline V gene data show CDR1 as ENHRY and CDR2 as SYGVKD. The CDR3 extends over 16 amino acids. The CDR3 protein is CASRVGQGAANEKLFF. In nucleotides, the CDR3 is TGTGCCAGTCGAGTCGGACAGGGGGCGGCTAATGAAAAACTGTTTTTT.

The V call is TRBV4-2, the J call TRBJ1-3; D gene unclear. Trimming stripped 1 base from V and 4 bases from J, with 14 bases between. CDR1 is LGHNA and CDR2 is YNFKEQ in the germline V gene. The CDR3 sequence is 16 residues long. The CDR3: CASSQGPIAAGNTIYF. CDR3 nucleotides: TGTGCCAGCAGCCAAGGACCCATAGCTGCCGGAAACACCATATATTTT.

The chain joins TRBV2 to TRBJ2-5, with 16 bases that match TRBD2. The germline V gene encodes CDR1 SNHLY and CDR2 FYNNEI. The junction had 6 bases not matched to a gene; V was cut back by 9 bases and J by 5 bases. The CDR3 is 15 residues long. The CDR3 loop reads CARGLAGGPAETQYF. CDR3 nucleotides: TGTGCCAGGGGACTAGCGGGGGGGCCAGCGGAGACCCAGTACTTC.

This clone was detected once. The chain has TRBV6-6 and TRBJ2-5; D is perhaps TRBD1 (5 bases). The V gene's germline CDR1 is MNHNY and CDR2 SVGAGI (reference sequence). The CDR3 runs to 12 residues. V was clipped by 10 bases and J by 1 base, with 10 bases between them. Here the CDR3 reads CAIKGVQETQYF. DNA of the CDR3: TGTGCCATAAAAGGGGTCCAAGAGACCCAGTACTTC.

The sample holds one count of this clone. The chain joins TRBV6-5 to TRBJ2-7; 7 bases match TRBD1. Germline V gene lookup returns CDR1 MNHEY and CDR2 SVGAGI. This CDR3 is built from 14 residues. V dropped 5 bases and J dropped 1; count of bases not matched to a gene: 5. CDR3 in DNA: TGTGCCAGCAGTAGGGGGACAGAGTCCTACGAGCAGTACGTC. Translated, it gives CASSRGTESYEQYV.

The gene calls are TRBV4-1 and TRBJ1-1; D not certain. Germline values: CDR1 MGHRA, CDR2 YSYEKL. The V and J ends lost 2 bases and 5 bases respectively, with 12 bases between them. CDR3 length equals 14 residues. Here the CDR3 DNA reads TGCGCCAGCAGCCAACCTCGACGGAGAACTGAAGCTTTCTTT. Protein: CASSQPRRRTEAFF.

V is TRBV19 and J is TRBJ2-3; weak D call: TRBD2 (5 bases). CDR3 length: 16 amino acids. With 4 bases removed from V and 3 bases from J, the gap between germline ends came to 17 bases. Germline CDR1 reads LNHDA; CDR2 reads SQIVND (reference sequence). The CDR3 DNA reads as TGTGCCAGTAGTACACAAGGCCCCGGGATTACAGATACGCAGTATTTT. Protein sequence: CASSTQGPGITDTQYF.

This clone was recorded once. V is TRBV6-1 and J is TRBJ1-2; 9 bases agree with TRBD1. The CDR3 has 14 residues. CDR1 is MNHNS, CDR2 SASEGT, per germline. The V and J ends lost 7 bases and 8 bases, in that order; junction bases with no gene match: 11. The CDR3 spells CASITLGTGTGYTF. In DNA, the CDR3 is TGTGCCAGCATCACATTGGGGACAGGGACCGGCTACACCTTC.

The CDR3 DNA follows: TGTGCCAGCAGCCGCGGGGCAGGGGGCATGAATGAGCAGTTCTTC. Protein product: CASSRGAGGMNEQFF. This sequence joins TRBV6-5 and TRBJ2-1, with 8 bases identical to TRBD1. The CDR3 has 15 residues. V was pared by 6 bases and J by 7 bases, with 11 bases of the junction left unmatched. Germline loops: CDR1 MNHEY, CDR2 SVGAGI.

This clone showed up just once. This chain connects TRBV18 to TRBJ2-5; tentative D call: TRBD1 (5 bases). The CDR3 totals 16 residues. Germline CDR1 is KGHSH and CDR2 is LQKENI. Between the trimmed V and J ends, which lost 6 bases and 4 bases, there was a span of 21 bases. The CDR3 DNA sequence: TGTGCCAGCTCGCCCACCCTCGGACATGGATCAGAGACCCAGTACTTC. Its translation is CASSPTLGHGSETQYF.

Here the CDR3 DNA reads TGCGCCAGCAGCCAAGGGGACAGCGGAAATTCACCCCTCCACTTT. Translation gives CASSQGDSGNSPLHF. The chain uses TRBV4-1 and TRBJ1-6, with 7 bases aligning to TRBD1. Per germline, CDR1 MGHRA and CDR2 YSYEKL. The CDR3 sequence is 15 residues long. The trim removed 1 base at V and 7 bases at J, leaving 4 bases unmatched.

This clone has only one observation. The chain recombines TRBV27 with TRBJ2-2; weak D call: TRBD1 (6 bases). There are 13 residues in the CDR3. V dropped 3 bases and J dropped 13 bases, with 15 bases sitting between them. Germline CDR1 MNHEY, CDR2 SMNVEV (reference sequence). The CDR3 DNA sequence: TGTGCCAGCAGTTTGTCAGGGGCCGGACTGCTGTTTTTT. Amino acid sequence: CASSLSGAGLLFF.

This clone has just one count. Other DNA variants within this sample encode the same CDR3. The rearrangement uses TRBV5-1 and TRBJ2-5; the D is unclear. Germline V CDR1 and CDR2: SGHRS, YFSETQ. CDR3 size: 15 residues. Trimming cost V 0 bases and J 3 bases, with 12 bases left between them. CDR3 bases: TGCGCCAGCAGCTTGGGCTTGCTAGGTGAAGAGACCCAGTACTTC. Its translation is CASSLGLLGEETQYF.